This paragraph reports one T cell receptor beta chain. Its antigen is not known. This sample is part of a study of shared clonotypes between healthy human individuals. The V gene's germline CDR1 is MDHEN and CDR2 SYDVKM. With 6 bases removed from V and 0 bases from J, the gap between germline ends came to 10 bases. This CDR3 has 14 amino acids. General study points: Few donors limited the genetic and exposure-history diversity represented.

Generated by immunoSEQ multiplex PCR, the TCRdb table keeps only in-frame clones and is missing some. The sample yields under 130,000 clones, roughly 66% seen once. This rearrangement joins TRBV28 to TRBJ2-3; D is unclear. This sequence was found in a woman younger than 45 in good health. Specimen: memory CD8+ T cells sorted from blood. Subset defined: CD45RO+ cells pooled with CCR7-negative TemRA cells. DNA of the CDR3: TGTGCCAGCAGGACACCGACAAGCACAGATACGCAGTATTTT. This gives the protein CASRTPTSTDTQYF.